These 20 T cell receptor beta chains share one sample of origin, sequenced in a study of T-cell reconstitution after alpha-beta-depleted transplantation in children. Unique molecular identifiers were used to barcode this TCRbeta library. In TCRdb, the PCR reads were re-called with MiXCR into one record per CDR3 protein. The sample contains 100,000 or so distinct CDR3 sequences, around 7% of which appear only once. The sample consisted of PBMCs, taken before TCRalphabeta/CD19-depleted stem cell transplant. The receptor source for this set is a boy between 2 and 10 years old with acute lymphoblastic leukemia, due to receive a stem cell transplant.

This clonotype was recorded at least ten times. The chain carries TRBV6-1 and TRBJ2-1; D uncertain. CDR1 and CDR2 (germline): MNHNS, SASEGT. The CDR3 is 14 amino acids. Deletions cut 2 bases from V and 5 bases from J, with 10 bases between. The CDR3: CASSERGRHNEQFF. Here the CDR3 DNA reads TGTGCCAGCAGTGAACGAGGCAGACACAATGAGCAGTTCTTC.

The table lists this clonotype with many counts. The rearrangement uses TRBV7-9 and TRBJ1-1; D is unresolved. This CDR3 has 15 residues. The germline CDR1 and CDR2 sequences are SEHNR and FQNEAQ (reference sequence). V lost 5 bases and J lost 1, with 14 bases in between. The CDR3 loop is CASSPRGYRNTEAFF. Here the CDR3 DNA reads TGTGCCAGCAGCCCCCGTGGGTACAGGAACACTGAAGCTTTCTTT.

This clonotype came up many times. The CDR3 protein is CASSKDGPSNYGYTF. Written as DNA, the CDR3 is TGTGCCAGCAGCAAGGACGGACCTTCTAACTATGGCTACACCTTC. The chain has TRBV7-2 and TRBJ1-2; D is undetermined. The V end was cut by 5 bases, the J end by 0 bases, with 13 bases between. Germline CDR1 is SGHTA and CDR2 is FQGNSA. There are 15 residues in the CDR3.

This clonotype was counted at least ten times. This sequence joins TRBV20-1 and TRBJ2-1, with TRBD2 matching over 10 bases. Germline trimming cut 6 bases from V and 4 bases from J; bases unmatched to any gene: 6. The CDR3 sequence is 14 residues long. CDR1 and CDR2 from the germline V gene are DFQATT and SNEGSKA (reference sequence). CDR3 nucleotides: TGCAGTGCCACAAGCGGGGGGGATTACAATGAGCAGTTCTTC. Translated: CSATSGGDYNEQFF.

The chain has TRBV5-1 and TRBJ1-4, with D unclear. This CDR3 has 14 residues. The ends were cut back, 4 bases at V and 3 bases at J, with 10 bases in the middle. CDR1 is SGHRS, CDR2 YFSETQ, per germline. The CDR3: CASSPGGPNEKLFF. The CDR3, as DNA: TGCGCCAGCAGCCCTGGTGGGCCTAATGAAAAACTGTTTTTT.

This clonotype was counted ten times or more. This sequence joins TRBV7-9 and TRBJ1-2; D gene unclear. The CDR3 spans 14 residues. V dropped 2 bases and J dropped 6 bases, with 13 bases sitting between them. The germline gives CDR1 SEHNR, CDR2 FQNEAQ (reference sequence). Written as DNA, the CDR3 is TGTGCCAGCAGCTTAAAGGGAATGGATGATGGCTACACCTTC. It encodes CASSLKGMDDGYTF.

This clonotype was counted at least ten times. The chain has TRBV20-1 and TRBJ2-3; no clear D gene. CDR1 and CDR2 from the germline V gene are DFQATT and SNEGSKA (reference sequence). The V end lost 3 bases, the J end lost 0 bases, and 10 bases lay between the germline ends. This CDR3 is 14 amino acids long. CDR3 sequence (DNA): TGCAGTGCTAGCGGCTACTGGAGCACAGATACGCAGTATTTT. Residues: CSASGYWSTDTQYF.

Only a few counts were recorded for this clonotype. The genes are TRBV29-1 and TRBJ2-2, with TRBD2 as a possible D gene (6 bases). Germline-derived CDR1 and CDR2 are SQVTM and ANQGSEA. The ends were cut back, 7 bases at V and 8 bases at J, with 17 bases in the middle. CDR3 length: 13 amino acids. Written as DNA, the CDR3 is TGCAGCGGCACAACTATCCGGGGGGGGGAGCTGTTTTTT. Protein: CSGTTIRGGELFF.

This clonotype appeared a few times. Here the CDR3 DNA reads TGTGCCAGCGAAACTTTAGGGCTAGCGGGGCGGAGCTCCTACAATGAGCAGTTCTTC. This encodes CASETLGLAGRSSYNEQFF. The chain recombines TRBV6-2 or TRBV6-3 with TRBJ2-1; 9 bases match TRBD2. V lost 8 bases and J lost 0; bases outside the gene matches: 17. Germline CDR1 MNHEY, CDR2 SVGEGT. This CDR3 comprises 19 residues.

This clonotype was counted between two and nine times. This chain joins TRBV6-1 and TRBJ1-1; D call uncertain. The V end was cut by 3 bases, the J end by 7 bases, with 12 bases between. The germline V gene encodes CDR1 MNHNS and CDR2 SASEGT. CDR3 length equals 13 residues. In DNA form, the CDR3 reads TGTGCCAGCAGTGAGGGAATGGAGGGTGAAGCTTTCTTT. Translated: CASSEGMEGEAFF.

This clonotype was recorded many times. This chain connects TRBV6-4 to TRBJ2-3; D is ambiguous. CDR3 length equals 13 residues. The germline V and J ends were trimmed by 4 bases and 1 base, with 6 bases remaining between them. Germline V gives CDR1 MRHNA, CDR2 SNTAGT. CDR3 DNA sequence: TGTGCCAGCAGTGCTGAGGGCACAGATACGCAGTATTTT. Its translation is CASSAEGTDTQYF.

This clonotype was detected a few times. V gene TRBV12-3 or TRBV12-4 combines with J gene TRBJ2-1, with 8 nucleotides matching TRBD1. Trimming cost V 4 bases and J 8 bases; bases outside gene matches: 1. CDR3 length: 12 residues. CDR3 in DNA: TGTGCCAGCAGTTCGACAGGGGATGAGCAGTTCTTC. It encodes CASSSTGDEQFF.

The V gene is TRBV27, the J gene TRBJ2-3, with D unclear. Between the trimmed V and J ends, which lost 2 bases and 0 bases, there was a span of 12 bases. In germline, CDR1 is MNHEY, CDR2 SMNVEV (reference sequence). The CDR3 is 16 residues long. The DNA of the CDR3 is TGTGCCAGCAGTTTACGGCCAAATCCTAGCACAGATACGCAGTATTTT. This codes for CASSLRPNPSTDTQYF.

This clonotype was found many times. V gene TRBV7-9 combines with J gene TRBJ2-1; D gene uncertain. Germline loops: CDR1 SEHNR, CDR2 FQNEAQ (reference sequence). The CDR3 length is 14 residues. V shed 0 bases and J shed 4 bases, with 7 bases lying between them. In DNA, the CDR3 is TGTGCCAGCAGCTTAGCGGCCAGGTACAATGAGCAGTTCTTC. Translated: CASSLAARYNEQFF.

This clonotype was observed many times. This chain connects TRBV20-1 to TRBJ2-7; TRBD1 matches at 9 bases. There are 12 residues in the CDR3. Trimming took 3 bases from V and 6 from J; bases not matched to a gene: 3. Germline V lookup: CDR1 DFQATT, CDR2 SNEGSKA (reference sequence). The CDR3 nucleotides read TGCAGTGCTAGGAGGACAGGGGTCGAGCAGTACTTC. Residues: CSARRTGVEQYF.

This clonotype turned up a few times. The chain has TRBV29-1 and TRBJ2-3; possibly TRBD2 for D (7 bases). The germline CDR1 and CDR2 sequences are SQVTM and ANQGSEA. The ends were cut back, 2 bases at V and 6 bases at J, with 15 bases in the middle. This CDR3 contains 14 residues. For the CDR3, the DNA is TGCAGCGTTGAATATGGGGGGGCCTCCGATACGCAGTATTTT. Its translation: CSVEYGGASDTQYF.

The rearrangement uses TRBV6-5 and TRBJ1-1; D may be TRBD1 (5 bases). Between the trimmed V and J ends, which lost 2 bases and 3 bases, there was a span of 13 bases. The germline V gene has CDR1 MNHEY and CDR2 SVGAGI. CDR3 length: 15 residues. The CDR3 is CASSYGRVEYTEAFF. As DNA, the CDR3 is TGTGCCAGCAGTTACGGCAGGGTGGAGTACACTGAAGCTTTCTTT.

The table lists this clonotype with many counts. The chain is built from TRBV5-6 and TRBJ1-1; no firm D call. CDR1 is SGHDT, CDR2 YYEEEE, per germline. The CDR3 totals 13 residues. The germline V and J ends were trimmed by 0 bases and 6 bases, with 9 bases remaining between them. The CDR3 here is CASSLGIRPEAFF. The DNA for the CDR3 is TGTGCCAGCAGCTTGGGTATCCGACCTGAAGCTTTCTTT.

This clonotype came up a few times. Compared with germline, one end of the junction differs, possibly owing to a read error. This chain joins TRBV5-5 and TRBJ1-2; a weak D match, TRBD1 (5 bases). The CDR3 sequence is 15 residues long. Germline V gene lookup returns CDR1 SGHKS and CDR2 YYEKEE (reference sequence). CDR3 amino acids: CASTLVNRRNYGYTF. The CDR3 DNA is TGTGCCAGCACCTTGGTTAACAGGCGGAACTATGGCTACACCTTC.

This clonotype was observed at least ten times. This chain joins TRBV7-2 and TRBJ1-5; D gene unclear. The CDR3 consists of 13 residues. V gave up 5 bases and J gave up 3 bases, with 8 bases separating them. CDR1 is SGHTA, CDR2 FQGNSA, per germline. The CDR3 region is CASSPDNNQPQHF. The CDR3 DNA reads TGTGCCAGCAGCCCAGATAACAATCAGCCCCAGCATTTT.